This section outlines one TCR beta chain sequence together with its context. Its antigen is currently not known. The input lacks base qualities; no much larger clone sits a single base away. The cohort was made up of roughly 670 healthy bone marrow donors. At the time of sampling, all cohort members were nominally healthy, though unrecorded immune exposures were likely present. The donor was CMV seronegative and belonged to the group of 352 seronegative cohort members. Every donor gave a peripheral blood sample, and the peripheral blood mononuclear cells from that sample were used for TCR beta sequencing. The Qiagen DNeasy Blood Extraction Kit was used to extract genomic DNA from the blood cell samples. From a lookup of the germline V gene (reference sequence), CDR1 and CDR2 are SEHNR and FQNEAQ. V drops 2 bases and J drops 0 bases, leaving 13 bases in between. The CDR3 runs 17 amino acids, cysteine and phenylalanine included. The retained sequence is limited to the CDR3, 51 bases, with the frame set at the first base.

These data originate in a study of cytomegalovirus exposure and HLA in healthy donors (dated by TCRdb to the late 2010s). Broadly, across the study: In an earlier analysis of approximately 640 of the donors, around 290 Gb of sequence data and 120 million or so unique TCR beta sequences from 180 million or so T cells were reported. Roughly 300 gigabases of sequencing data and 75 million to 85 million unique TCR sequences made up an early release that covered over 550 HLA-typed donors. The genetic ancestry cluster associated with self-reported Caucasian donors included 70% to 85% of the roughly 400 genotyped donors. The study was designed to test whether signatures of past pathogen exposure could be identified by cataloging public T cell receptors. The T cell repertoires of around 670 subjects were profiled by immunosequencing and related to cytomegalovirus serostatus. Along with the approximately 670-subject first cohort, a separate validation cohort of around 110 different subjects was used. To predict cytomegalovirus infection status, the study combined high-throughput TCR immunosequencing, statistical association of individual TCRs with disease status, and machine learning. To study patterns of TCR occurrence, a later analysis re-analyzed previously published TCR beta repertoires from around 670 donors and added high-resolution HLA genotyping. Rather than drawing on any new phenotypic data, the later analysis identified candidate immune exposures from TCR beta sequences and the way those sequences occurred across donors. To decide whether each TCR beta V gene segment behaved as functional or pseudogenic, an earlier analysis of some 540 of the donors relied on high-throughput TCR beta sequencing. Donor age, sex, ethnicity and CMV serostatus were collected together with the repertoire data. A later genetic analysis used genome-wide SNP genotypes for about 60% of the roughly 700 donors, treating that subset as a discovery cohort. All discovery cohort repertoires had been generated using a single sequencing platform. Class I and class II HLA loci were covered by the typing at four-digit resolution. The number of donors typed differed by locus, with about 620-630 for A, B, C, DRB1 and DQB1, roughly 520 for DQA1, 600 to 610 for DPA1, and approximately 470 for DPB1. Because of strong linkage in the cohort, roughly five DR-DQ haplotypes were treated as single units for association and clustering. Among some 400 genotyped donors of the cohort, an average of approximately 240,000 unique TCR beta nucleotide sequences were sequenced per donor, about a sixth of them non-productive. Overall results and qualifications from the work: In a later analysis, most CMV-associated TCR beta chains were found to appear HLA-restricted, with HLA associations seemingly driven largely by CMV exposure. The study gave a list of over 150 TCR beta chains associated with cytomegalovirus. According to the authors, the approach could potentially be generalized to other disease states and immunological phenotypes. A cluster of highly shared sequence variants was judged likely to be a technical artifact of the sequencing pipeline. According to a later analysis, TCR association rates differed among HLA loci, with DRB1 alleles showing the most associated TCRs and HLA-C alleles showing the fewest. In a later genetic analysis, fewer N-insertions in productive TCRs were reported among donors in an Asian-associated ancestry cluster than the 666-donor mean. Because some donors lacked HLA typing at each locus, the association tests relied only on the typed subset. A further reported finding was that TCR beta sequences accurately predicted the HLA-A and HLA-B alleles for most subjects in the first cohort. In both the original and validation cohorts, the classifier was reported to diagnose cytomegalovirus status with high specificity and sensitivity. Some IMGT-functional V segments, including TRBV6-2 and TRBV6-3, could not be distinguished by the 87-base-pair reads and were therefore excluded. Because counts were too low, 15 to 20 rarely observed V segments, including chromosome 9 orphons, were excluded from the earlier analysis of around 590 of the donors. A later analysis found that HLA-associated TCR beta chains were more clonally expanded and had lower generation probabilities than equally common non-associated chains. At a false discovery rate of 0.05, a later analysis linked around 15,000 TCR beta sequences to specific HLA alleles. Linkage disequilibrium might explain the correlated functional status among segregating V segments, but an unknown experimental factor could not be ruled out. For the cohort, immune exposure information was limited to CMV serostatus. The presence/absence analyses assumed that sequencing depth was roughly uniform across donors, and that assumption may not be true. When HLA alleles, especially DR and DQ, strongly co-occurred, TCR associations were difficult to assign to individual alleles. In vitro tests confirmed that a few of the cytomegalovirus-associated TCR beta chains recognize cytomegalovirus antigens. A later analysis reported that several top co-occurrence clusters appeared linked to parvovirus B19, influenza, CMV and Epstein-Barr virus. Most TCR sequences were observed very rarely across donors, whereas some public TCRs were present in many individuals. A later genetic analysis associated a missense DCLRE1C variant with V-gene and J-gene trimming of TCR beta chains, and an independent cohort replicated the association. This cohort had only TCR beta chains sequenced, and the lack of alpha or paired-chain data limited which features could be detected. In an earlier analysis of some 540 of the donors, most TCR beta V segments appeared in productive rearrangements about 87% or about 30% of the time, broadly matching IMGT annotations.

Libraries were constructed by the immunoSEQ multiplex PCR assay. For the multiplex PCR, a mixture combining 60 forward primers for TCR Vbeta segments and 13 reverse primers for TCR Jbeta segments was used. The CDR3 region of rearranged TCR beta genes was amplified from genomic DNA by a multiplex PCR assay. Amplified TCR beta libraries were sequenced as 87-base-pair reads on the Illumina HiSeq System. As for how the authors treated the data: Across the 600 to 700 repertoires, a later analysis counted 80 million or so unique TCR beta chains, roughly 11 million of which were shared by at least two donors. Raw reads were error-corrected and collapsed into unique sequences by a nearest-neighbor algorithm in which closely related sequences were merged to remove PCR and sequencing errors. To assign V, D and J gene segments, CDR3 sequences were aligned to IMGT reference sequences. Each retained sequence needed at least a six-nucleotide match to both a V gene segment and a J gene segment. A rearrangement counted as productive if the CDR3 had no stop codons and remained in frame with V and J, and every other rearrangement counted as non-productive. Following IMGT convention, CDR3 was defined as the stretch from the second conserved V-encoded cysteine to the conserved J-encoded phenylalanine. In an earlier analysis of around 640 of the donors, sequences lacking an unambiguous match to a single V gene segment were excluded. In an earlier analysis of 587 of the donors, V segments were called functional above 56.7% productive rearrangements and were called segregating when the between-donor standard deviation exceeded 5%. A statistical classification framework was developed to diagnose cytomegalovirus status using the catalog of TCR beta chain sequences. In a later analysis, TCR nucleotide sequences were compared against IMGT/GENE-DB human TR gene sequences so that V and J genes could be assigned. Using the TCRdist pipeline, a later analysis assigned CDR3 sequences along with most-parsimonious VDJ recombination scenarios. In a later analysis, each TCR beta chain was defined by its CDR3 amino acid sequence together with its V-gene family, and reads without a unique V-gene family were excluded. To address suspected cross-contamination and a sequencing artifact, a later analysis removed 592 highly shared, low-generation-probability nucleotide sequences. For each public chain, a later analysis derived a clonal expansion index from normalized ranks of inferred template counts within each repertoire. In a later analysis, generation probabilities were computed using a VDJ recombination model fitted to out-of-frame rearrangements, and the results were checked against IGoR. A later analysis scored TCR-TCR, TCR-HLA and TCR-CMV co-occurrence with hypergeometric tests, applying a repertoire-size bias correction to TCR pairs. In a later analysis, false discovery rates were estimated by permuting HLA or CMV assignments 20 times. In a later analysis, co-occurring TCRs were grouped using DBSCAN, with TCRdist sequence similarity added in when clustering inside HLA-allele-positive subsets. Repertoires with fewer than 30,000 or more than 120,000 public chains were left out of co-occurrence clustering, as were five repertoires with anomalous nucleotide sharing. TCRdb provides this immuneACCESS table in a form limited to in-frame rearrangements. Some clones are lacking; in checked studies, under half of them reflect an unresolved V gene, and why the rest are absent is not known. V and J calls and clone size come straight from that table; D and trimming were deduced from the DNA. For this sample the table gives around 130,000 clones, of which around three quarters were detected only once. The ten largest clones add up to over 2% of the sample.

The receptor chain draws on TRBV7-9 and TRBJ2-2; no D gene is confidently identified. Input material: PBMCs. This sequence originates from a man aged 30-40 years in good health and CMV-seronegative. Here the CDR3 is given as CASSLSRGATNTGELFF. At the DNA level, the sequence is TGTGCCAGCAGCTTATCTAGAGGCGCAACGAACACCGGGGAGCTGTTTTTT.